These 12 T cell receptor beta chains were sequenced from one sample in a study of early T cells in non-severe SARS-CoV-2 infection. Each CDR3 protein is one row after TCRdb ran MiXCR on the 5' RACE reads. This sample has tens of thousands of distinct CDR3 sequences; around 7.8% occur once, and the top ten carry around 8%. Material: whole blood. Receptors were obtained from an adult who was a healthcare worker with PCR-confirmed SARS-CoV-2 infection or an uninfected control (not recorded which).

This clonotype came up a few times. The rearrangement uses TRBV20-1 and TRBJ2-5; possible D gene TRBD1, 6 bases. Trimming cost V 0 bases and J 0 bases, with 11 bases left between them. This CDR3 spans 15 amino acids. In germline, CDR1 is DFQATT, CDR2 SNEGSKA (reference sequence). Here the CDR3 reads CSARDAGGDQETQYF. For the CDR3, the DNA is TGCAGTGCTAGAGATGCTGGGGGCGACCAAGAGACCCAGTACTTC.

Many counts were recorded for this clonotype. DNA for the CDR3: TGTGCCAGCAGGACGACGTTACGAGGGGGCAGGACAGATACGCAGTATTTT. It is translated as CASRTTLRGGRTDTQYF. This chain connects TRBV27 to TRBJ2-3, with TRBD1 matching over 7 bases. The CDR3 totals 17 residues. V lost 6 bases, J lost 3 bases, and 15 bases stayed unmatched. Germline CDR1 reads MNHEY; CDR2 reads SMNVEV (reference sequence).

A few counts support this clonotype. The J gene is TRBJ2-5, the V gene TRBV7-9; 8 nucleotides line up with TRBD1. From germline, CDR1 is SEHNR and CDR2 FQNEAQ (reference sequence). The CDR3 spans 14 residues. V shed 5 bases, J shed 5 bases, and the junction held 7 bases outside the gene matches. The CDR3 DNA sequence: TGTGCCAGCAGCCTAGGACAGGGTGAGGAGACCCAGTACTTC. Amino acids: CASSLGQGEETQYF.

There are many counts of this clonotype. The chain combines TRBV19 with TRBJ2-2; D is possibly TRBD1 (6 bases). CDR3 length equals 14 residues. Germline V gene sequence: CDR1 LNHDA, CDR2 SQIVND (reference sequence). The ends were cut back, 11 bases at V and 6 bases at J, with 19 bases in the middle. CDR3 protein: CACTRDIPSGELFF. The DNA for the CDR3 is TGTGCCTGCACCCGGGACATCCCATCCGGGGAGCTGTTTTTT.

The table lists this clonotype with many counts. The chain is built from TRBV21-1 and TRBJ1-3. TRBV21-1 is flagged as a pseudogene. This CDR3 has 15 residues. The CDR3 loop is CASSAVRGPGYTIYF. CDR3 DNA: TGTGCCAGCAGCGCAGTCCGGGGACCCGGGTACACCATATATTTT.

The CDR3 loop reads CASSVGSEGFNEKLFF. CDR3 coding DNA: TGTGCCAGCAGCGTAGGGTCTGAGGGGTTTAATGAAAAACTGTTTTTT. This chain links TRBV9 with TRBJ1-4; weak D call: TRBD1 (5 bases). Trimming pared 0 bases from V and 4 bases from J, leaving 13 bases between. Per the germline V gene, CDR1 is SGDLS and CDR2 is YYNGEE. CDR3 size: 16 residues.

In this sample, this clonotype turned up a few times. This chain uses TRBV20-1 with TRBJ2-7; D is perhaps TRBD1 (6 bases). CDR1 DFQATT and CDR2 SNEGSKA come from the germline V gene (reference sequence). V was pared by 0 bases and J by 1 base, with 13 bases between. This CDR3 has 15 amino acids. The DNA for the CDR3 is TGCAGTGCTAGAGATTCCGGGACACTATCCTACGAGCAGTACTTC. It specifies CSARDSGTLSYEQYF.

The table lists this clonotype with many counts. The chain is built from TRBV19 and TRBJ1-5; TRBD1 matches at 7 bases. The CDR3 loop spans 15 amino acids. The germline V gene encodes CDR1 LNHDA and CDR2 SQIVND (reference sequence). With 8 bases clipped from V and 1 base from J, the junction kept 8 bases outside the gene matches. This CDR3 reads CASGYVRGSNQPQHF. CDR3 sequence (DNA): TGTGCCAGTGGGTATGTCAGGGGGAGCAATCAGCCCCAGCATTTT.

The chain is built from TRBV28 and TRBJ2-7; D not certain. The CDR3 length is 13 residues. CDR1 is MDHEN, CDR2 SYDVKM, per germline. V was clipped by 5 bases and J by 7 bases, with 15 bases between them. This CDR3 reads CASSQPTQWEQYF. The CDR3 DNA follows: TGTGCCAGCAGTCAACCGACCCAATGGGAGCAGTACTTC.

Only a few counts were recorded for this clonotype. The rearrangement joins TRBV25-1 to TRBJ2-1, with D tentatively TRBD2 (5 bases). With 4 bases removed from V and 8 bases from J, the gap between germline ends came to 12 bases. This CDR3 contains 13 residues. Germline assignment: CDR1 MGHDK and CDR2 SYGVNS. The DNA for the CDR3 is TGTGCCAGCAGTGGAGTGGCTAGCTATGAGCAGTTCTTC. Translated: CASSGVASYEQFF.

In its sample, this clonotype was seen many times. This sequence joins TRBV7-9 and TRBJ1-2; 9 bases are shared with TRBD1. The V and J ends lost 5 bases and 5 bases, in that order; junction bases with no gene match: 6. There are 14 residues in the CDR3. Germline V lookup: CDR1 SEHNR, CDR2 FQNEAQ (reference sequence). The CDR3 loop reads CASSPGQGPYGYTF. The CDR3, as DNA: TGTGCCAGCAGCCCGGGACAGGGTCCTTATGGCTACACCTTC.

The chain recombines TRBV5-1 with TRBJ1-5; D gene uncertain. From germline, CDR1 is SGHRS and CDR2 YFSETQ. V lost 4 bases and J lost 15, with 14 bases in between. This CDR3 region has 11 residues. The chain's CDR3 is CASSTPTNRHF. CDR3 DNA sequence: TGCGCCAGCAGCACACCGACGAATCGGCATTTT.